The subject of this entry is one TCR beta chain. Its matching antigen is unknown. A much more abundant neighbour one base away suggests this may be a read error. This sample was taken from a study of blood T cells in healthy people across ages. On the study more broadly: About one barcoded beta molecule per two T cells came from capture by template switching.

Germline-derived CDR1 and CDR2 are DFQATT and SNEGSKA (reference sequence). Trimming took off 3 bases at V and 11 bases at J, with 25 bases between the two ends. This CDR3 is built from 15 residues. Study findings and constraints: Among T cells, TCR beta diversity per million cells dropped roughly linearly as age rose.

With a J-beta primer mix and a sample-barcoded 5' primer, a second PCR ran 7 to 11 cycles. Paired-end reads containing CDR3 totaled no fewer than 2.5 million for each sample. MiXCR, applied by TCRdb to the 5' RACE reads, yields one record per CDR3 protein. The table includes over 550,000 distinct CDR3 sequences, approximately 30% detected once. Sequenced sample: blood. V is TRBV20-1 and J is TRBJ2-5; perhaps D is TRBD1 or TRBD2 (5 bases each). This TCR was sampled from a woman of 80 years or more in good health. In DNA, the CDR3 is TGCAGTGCTAGTTCTCCTGGGACCCTCTACAATGAGCAGTACTTC. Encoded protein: CSASSPGTLYNEQYF.